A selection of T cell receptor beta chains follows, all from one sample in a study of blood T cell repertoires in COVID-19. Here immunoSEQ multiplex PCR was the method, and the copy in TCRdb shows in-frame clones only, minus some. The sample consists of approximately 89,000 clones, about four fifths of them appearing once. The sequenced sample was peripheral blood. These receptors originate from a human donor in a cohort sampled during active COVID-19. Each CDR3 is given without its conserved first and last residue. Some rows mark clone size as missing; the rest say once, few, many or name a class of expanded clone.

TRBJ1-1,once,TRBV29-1,SVEGGNTEAF
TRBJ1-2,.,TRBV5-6,ASSNRGANYGYT
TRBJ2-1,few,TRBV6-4,ASSDGGQINEQF
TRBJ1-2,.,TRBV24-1,ATSDPRSTVSNYGYT
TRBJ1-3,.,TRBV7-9,ASSLRQGGDTIY
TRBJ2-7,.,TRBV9,ASSEQGAGYEQY
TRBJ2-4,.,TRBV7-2,ASSAGRDNIQY
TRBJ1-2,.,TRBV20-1,SGRGIYGYT
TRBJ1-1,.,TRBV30,AWTLALTAKAF
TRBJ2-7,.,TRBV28,ASSLLAGVKYEQY
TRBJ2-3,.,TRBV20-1,SASPVSTDTQY
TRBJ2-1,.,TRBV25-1,ASSGRDRGPPV
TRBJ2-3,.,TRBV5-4,ASSLALAGKSTDTQY
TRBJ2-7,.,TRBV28,ASSSGSGLESREQY
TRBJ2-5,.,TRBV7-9,ASSLRGRAGGKETQY
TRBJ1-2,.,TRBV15,ATSRGPGQGYGYT
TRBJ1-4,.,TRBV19,ASIIWGPGEEKLF
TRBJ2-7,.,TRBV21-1,ASSNDQGWRNEQY
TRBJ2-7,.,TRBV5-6,ASSLGQGSYEQY
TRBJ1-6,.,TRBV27,ASSSRRGPLDSPLH
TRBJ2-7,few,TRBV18,ASSPGQGGEQY
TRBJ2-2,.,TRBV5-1,ASSVGTGGTGELF
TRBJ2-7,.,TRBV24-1,ATSLSSGGTYEQY
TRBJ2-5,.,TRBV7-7,ASSLRPERAVTQY
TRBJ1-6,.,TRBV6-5,ASSKSRDRGSPLH
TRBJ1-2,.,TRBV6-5,ASSLRRRDHGYT
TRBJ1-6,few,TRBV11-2,ASSLNGGTNNSPLH
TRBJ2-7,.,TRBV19,ASRASAGGYEQY
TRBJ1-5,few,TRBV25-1,ASSEGHQPQH
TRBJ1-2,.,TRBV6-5,ASFLGQGFRYGYT
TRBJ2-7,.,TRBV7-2,ASRPSGSGYEQY
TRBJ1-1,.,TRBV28,ASSPDRVRAF
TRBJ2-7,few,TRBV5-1,ASSSGTGVDEQY
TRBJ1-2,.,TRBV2,ASSERTGGNYGYT
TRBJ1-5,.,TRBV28,ASSSSLYQVGQPQH
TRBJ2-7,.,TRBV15,ATSVSPSGYEQY
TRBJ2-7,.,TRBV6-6,ASSRRLASSYEQY
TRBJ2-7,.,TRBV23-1,AGQGYEQY
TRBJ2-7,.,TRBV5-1,ASSLLADRGEQY
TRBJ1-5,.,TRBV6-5,ASTLEFNQPQH